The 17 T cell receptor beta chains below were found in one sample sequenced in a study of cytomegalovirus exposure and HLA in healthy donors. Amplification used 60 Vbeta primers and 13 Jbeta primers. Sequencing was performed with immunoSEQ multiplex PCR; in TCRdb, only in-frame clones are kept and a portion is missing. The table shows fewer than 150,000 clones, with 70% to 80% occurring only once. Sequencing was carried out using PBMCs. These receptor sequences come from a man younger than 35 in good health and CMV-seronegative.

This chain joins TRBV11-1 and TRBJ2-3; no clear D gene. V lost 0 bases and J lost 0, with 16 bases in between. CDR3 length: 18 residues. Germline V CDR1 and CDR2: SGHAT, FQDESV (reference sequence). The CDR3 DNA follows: TGTGCCAGCAGCTTAGCCTGGTCGACGACGGAGAGCACAGATACGCAGTATTTT. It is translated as CASSLAWSTTESTDTQYF.

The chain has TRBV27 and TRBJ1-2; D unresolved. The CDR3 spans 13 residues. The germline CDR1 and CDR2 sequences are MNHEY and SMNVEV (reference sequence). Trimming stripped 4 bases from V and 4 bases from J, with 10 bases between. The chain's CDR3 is CASSWSRSYGYTF. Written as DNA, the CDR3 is TGTGCCAGCAGTTGGTCTCGCAGCTATGGCTACACCTTC.

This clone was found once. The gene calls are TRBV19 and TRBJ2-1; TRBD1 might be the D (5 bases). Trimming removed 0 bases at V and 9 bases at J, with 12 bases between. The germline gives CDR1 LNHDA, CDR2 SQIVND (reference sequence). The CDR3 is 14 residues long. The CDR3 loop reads CASSIEGLWGEQFF. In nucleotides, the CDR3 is TGTGCCAGTAGTATAGAGGGGCTATGGGGTGAGCAGTTCTTC.

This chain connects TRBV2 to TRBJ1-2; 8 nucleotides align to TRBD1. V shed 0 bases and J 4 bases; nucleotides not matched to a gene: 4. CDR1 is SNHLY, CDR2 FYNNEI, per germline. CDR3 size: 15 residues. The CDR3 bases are TGTGCCAGCAGTGAAGCCCCGGGACAGGTCTATGGCTACACCTTC. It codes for CASSEAPGQVYGYTF.

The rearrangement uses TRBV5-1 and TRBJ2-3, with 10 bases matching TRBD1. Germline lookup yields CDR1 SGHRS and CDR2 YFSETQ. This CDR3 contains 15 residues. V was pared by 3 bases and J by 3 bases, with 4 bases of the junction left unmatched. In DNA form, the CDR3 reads TGCGCCAGCAGCTCGTGGACAGGGGGGACAGATACGCAGTATTTT. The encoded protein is CASSSWTGGTDTQYF.

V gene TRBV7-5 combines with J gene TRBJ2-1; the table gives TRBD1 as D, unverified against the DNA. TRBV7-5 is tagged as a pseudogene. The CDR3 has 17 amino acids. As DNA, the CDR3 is TGTGCCAGAAGCCCCCAGACAGGGGTGGACTCCTACAATGAGCAGTTCTTC. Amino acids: CARSPQTGVDSYNEQFF.

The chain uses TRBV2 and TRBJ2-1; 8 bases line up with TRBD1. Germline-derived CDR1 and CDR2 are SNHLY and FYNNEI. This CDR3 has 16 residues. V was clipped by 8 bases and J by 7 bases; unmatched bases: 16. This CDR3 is CASHKGQGGRKNEQFF. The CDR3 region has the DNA TGTGCCAGCCACAAAGGACAGGGAGGACGAAAGAATGAGCAGTTCTTC.

The CDR3 loop is CASSTTVYGYTF. The CDR3 nucleotides are TGTGCCAGTAGTACCACAGTCTATGGCTACACCTTC. V gene TRBV19 combines with J gene TRBJ1-2; D remains ambiguous. The germline V and J ends were trimmed by 4 bases and 4 bases, with 7 bases remaining between them. CDR3 length equals 12 residues. Germline values: CDR1 LNHDA, CDR2 SQIVND (reference sequence).

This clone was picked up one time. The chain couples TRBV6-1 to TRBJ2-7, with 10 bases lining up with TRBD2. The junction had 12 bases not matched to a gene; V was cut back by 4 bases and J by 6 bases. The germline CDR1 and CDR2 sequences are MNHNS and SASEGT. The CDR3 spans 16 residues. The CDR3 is CASSAQLLAGASEQYF. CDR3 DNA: TGTGCCAGCAGTGCCCAACTCCTAGCGGGAGCATCCGAGCAGTACTTC.

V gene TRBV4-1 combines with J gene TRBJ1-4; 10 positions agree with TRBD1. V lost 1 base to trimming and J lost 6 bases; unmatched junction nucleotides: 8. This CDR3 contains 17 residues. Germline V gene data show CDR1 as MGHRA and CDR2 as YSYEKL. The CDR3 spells CASSQAGGGTGDEKLFF. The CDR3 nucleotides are TGCGCCAGCAGCCAAGCGGGGGGCGGGACAGGGGATGAAAAACTGTTTTTT.

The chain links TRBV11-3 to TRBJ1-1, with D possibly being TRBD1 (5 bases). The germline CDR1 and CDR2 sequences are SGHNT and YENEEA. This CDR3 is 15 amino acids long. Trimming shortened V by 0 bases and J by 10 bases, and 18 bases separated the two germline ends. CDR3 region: CASSLEGEQRERAFF. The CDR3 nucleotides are TGTGCCAGCAGCTTAGAAGGGGAACAAAGGGAAAGAGCTTTCTTT.

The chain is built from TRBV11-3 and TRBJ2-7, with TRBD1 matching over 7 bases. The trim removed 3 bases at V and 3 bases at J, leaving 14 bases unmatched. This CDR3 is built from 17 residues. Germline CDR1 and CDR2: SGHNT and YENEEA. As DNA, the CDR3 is TGTGCCAGCAGCTTGAGAGGGGGCGCTGAATCTGTCTACGAGCAGTACTTC. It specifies CASSLRGGAESVYEQYF.

The CDR3 nucleotides are TGCGCCAGCAACCCGGGAGGGCCAGACGAGCAGTACTTC. Its protein is CASNPGGPDEQYF. The chain carries TRBV5-1 and TRBJ2-7; TRBD2 agrees at 8 bases. J gave up 5 bases and V 6 bases, and 7 bases lay outside the gene matches. Germline V lookup: CDR1 SGHRS, CDR2 YFSETQ. CDR3 length: 13 amino acids.

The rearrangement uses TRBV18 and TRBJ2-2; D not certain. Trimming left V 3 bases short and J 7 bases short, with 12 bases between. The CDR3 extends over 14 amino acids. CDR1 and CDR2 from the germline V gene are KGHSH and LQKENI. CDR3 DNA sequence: TGTGCCAGCTCACCGAGGCACCTGGACGGGGAGCTGTTTTTT. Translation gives CASSPRHLDGELFF. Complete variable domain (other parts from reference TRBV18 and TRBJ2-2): NAGVMQNPRHLVRRRGQEARLRCSPMKGHSHVYWYRQLPEEGLKFMVYLQKENIIDESGMPKERFSAEFPKEGPSILRIQQVVRGDSAAYFCASSPRHLDGELFFGEGSRLTVL.

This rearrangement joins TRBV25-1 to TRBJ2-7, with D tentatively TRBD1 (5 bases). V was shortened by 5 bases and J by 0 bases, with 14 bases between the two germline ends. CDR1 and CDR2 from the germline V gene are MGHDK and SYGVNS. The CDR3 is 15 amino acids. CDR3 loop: CASSREGALSYEQYF. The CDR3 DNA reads TGTGCCAGCAGTAGAGAAGGGGCCCTCTCCTACGAGCAGTACTTC.

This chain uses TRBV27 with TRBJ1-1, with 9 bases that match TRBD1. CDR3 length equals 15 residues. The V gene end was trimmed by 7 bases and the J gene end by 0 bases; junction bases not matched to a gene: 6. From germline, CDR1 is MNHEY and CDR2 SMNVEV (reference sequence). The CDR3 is CASKRQGVLNTEAFF. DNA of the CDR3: TGTGCCAGCAAGAGACAGGGGGTCCTGAACACTGAAGCTTTCTTT.

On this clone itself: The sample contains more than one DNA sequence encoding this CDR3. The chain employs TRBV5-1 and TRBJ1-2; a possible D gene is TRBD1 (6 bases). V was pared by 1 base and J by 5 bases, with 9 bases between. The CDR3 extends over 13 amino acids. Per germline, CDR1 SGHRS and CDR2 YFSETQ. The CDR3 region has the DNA TGCGCCAGCAGCTTGACAGGGCTTTATGGCTACACCTTC. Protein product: CASSLTGLYGYTF.